The TCR beta chain described here comes from a study of blood T cell repertoires in COVID-19. Repertoires were generated with immunoSEQ multiplex PCR, while TCRdb's copy carries only in-frame clones and drops some. The table shows 60,000 to 80,000 clones, with roughly 85% occurring only once. CDR1 is WNHNN and CDR2 is SYGVQD in the germline V gene (reference sequence). Trimming pared 6 bases from V and 0 bases from J, leaving 7 bases between. CDR3 length equals 13 residues. The V and J genes are TRBV10-1 and TRBJ2-3; the D is unclear. Input material: peripheral blood. The source of this sequence is a man between 45 and 60 years old with acute or convalescent COVID-19. The CDR3 DNA reads TGCGCCAGCAGGGCGGCTAGCACAGATACGCAGTATTTT. It translates to CASRAASTDTQYF.